The present T cell receptor beta chain was sequenced within a study of T cells after yellow fever vaccination. TCRdb reprocessed the 5' RACE reads via MiXCR and lists one record per CDR3 protein. The table records fewer than 450,000 distinct CDR3 sequences, approximately 4.2% of them present only once. Germline V gene lookup returns CDR1 MNHEY and CDR2 SMNVEV (reference sequence). The CDR3 is 16 residues long. V was clipped by 4 bases and J by 0 bases, with 14 bases between them. Turning to this clonotype: Its antigen is not known.

General study points: Just a small share of clonotypes turned up in the CD4 compartment as well as the CD8 compartment.

This clonotype was sampled from a man aged 18 to 30 who received the YFV17D yellow fever vaccine. The sequences come from PBMCs, collected 5 days after the yellow fever booster vaccination. The chain is built from TRBV27 and TRBJ2-3; D not certain. The CDR3 sequence is CASSSLVGTSTDTQYF. CDR3 DNA: TGTGCCAGCAGTTCGTTAGTAGGAACTAGCACAGATACGCAGTATTTT.